This T cell receptor (beta chain) was sequenced for a study of identical twins. TCRdb ran MiXCR on the 5' RACE reads and lists one entry per CDR3 protein. The sample has about 220,000 distinct CDR3 sequences, around 6.8% seen once. V shed 2 bases and J shed 5 bases, with 17 bases lying between them. The germline V gene encodes CDR1 MNHEY and CDR2 SVGAGI. There are 16 residues in the CDR3. Study findings and constraints: Beta out-of-frame twin sharing showed a weaker excess. Twin-shared out-of-frame alpha sequences showed excess low generation probability. Rather than following the same donors, the conclusions depended on cross-sectional statistical analysis.

About this clonotype itself: As yet, its antigen is unknown.

This sample also belongs to another study, concerning yellow fever vaccine responses in identical twins.

The sequence came from a woman under 30 in good health. The genes are TRBV6-5 and TRBJ2-3; D is possibly TRBD2 (6 bases). Input material: memory (CD45RO+) T cells sorted from blood. The CDR3 loop reads CASSYHGLRDGDTQYF. Written as DNA, the CDR3 is TGTGCCAGCAGTTACCACGGACTACGAGATGGAGATACGCAGTATTTT.